The clone carrying this T cell receptor beta chain was seen many times. The target antigen is unknown. This record comes from a study of Graves' ophthalmopathy and Graves' hyperthyroidism. Amplification of TCR beta CDR3 regions used RNA transcripts. An opening RT-PCR round employed HTBI primers and preceded a second-round multiplex PCR. In TCRdb, the multiplex PCR reads were re-called with MiXCR into one record per CDR3 protein. The table lists about 370,000 distinct CDR3 sequences, about 18% of them singletons, with roughly 2.4% in the top ten. Study observations and caveats: Blood was where most expanded thyroid clonotypes above 0.001 frequency also turned up.

No ophthalmopathy within 18 months of follow-up signified stable hyperthyroidism. Included hyperthyroidism patients were aged 18 to 65 and newly diagnosed (under 2 months' duration). Pregnant or lactating patients and those with other autoimmune diseases or uncontrolled infections were excluded. Specimen: peripheral blood. The sequence derives from an adult woman with stable Graves' hyperthyroidism.

CDR3 nucleotide sequence: TGTGCCAGCAGTTTACCCCCCTCGTGGAGTTGGGCTACCTACGAGCAGTACTTC. This translates into CASSLPPSWSWATYEQYF. The V gene is TRBV28, the J gene TRBJ2-7; D unclear. V dropped 2 bases and J dropped 2 bases, with 22 bases sitting between them. Germline CDR1 MDHEN, CDR2 SYDVKM. This CDR3 has 18 residues.